These T cell receptor beta chains were read from a single sample in a study of blood T cell repertoires in COVID-19. Generated by immunoSEQ multiplex PCR, the TCRdb table keeps only in-frame clones and is missing some. The table has under 300,000 clones, nearly 90% seen once. The sample taken for sequencing was peripheral blood. The receptors derive from a woman between 40 and 55 years old who had recovered from COVID-19. Each CDR3 is given without its conserved first and last residue.

j_gene | v_gene | CDR3aa
TRBJ2-3 | TRBV7-2 | ASSLARQDTQY
TRBJ2-1 | TRBV18 | ASSPPWGGRGNEQF
TRBJ1-1 | TRBV7-2 | ASSERQNTEAF
TRBJ1-2 | TRBV7-9 | ASSPRQGFGYT
TRBJ1-2 | TRBV27 | ASSSPGTGLYGYT
TRBJ2-2 | TRBV5-6 | ASSQPREGVTGELF
TRBJ2-1 | TRBV24-1 | ATSGSGNNEQF
TRBJ2-1 | TRBV24-1 | ATMSGTYNEQF
TRBJ2-1 | TRBV7-2 | ASSGRGISSYNEQF
TRBJ2-7 | TRBV11-2 | ASSPELLSYEQY
TRBJ1-1 | TRBV30 | AWSPRAMNTEAF
TRBJ1-2 | TRBV3-1/TRBV3-2 | ASSRGTGVYGYT
TRBJ1-4 | TRBV19 | ASSIRDRGRKSEKLF
TRBJ2-2 | TRBV3-1/TRBV3-2 | ASSQWDRESGELF
TRBJ2-7 | TRBV5-1 | ASSLHPGLASNEQY
TRBJ1-2 | TRBV7-2 | ASNRQGSPNYGYT
TRBJ1-6 | TRBV9 | ASSVEGLTNSPLH
TRBJ2-7 | TRBV20-1 | SASKGDEQY